Listed below are T cell receptor beta chains from one sample, sequenced in a study of T cells in Graves' hyperthyroidism and ophthalmopathy. TCRdb fed the multiplex PCR reads into MiXCR, producing one record per CDR3 protein. The table lists about 540,000 distinct CDR3 sequences, 46% of them singletons. Material for sequencing was peripheral blood or thyroid tissue (not recorded which). The receptors originated from a woman aged 18-29 years with Graves' hyperthyroidism. Both conserved end residues are part of each CDR3. The order of the fields is D gene, J gene, clone size, V gene, CDR3 protein, CDR3 DNA. A D gene is named only where the DNA matches it firmly. Size is omitted from some rows. Given values are once, few, many or a class for expanded clones.

TRBD1 TRBJ1-6 few TRBV7-2 CASSQGTGGNSPLHF TGTGCCAGCAGTCAGGGGACAGGGGGTAATTCACCCCTCCACTTT
. TRBJ2-5 few TRBV24-1 CATSDLDGQETQYF TGTGCCACCAGTGATTTGGACGGTCAAGAGACCCAGTACTTC
TRBD1 TRBJ2-5 . TRBV2 CASSEETGGSETQYF TGTGCCAGCAGTGAAGAGACAGGGGGCTCGGAGACCCAGTACTTC
. TRBJ1-6 many TRBV2 CASSELGVANSPLHF TGTGCCAGCAGTGAATTGGGGGTAGCTAATTCACCCCTCCACTTT
. TRBJ1-4 . TRBV2 CASSRPGPASEKLFF TGTGCCAGCAGTCGGCCAGGTCCGGCTAGTGAAAAACTGTTTTTT
TRBD1 TRBJ1-1 few TRBV12-5 CASSYGTGRRTEAFF TGTGCCAGCAGTTACGGGACAGGGAGGAGGACTGAAGCTTTCTTT
. TRBJ1-6 many TRBV20-1 CSARDISLHF TGCAGTGCGAGGGACATATCCCTCCACTTT
. TRBJ2-7 . TRBV7-3 CASSSHDRWDEQYF TGTGCCAGCAGCTCACACGACAGGTGGGACGAGCAGTACTTC
. TRBJ2-2 . TRBV24-1 CATRTPAGGELFF TGTGCCACCAGGACTCCGGCGGGCGGGGAGCTGTTTTTT
. TRBJ1-1 . TRBV6-5 CASQTQRGHTEAFF TGTGCCAGCCAAACCCAGCGGGGGCACACTGAAGCTTTCTTT
. TRBJ2-7 . TRBV2 CASWESSYEQYF TGTGCCAGTTGGGAGAGCTCCTACGAGCAGTACTTC
TRBD2 TRBJ2-7 . TRBV20-1 CSATRGVAGEREQYF TGCAGTGCTACCCGGGGGGTAGCGGGAGAACGGGAGCAGTACTTC
. TRBJ2-6 once TRBV9 CASSAEDNVLTF TGTGCCAGCAGCGCAGAGGACAACGTCCTGACTTTC
TRBD1 TRBJ1-1 . TRBV11-1 CASSLAGQERNEAFF TGTGCCAGCAGCCTAGCCGGACAGGAACGGAATGAAGCTTTCTTT
TRBD1 TRBJ1-5 many TRBV6-6 CASSAGQFQPQHF TGTGCCAGCAGTGCGGGACAGTTTCAGCCCCAGCATTTT
TRBD1 TRBJ2-2 few TRBV2 CASTDRELTGELFF TGTGCCAGCACCGACAGGGAACTCACCGGGGAGCTGTTTTTT
TRBD1 TRBJ1-5 many TRBV10-3 CAISDQTGGNQPQHF TGTGCCATCAGTGACCAGACAGGGGGCAATCAGCCCCAGCATTTT
. TRBJ1-2 once TRBV29-1 CSVEAGRSGYTF TGCAGCGTTGAGGCAGGGCGTAGCGGCTACACCTTC
. TRBJ1-2 many TRBV29-1 CSATSTNYGYTF TGCAGCGCCACCAGCACTAACTATGGCTACACCTTC
TRBD1 TRBJ2-6 . TRBV2 CASSGTGGAGANVLTF TGTGCCAGCAGCGGGACAGGGGGCGCTGGGGCCAACGTCCTGACTTTC
TRBD1 TRBJ1-1 . TRBV12-3/TRBV12-4 CASSPRAVQGDTEAFF TGTGCCAGCAGTCCCCGCGCAGTGCAGGGGGACACTGAAGCTTTCTTT
. TRBJ1-6 many TRBV7-8 CASSFRGTNNNSPLHF TGTGCCAGCAGCTTTAGGGGGACAAATAATAATTCACCCCTCCACTTT
. TRBJ2-3 . TRBV15 CATSRGGGTITDTQYF TGTGCCACCAGCAGAGGAGGCGGGACAATCACAGATACGCAGTATTTT
TRBD1 TRBJ1-6 . TRBV7-2 CASSQEGSSGTVPLHF TGTGCCAGCAGCCAAGAAGGTTCAAGTGGGACAGTCCCGCTCCACTTT
. TRBJ1-1 . TRBV7-4 CASSLRTRWNTEAFF TGTGCCAGCAGCTTGCGGACACGGTGGAACACTGAAGCTTTCTTT
. TRBJ1-2 many TRBV29-1 CSVGQVPLYGYTF TGCAGCGTTGGACAGGTGCCCCTCTATGGCTACACCTTC
. TRBJ1-6 few TRBV7-8 CASSLVLREEGSPLHF TGTGCCAGCAGCTTAGTCCTCAGGGAAGAGGGGTCACCCCTCCACTTT
TRBD1 TRBJ1-5 . TRBV29-1 CSARKGDREPPQHF TGCAGTGCTAGAAAGGGGGACAGGGAACCGCCCCAGCATTTT
TRBD1 TRBJ1-4 . TRBV6-5 CATSYSGTGGEKLFF TGTGCCACCAGTTACTCTGGGACAGGAGGGGAAAAACTGTTTTTT
. TRBJ1-5 . TRBV7-9 CARSLQNSGNQPQHF TGTGCCCGTAGCCTCCAAAATTCGGGCAATCAGCCCCAGCATTTT
. TRBJ1-6 . TRBV2 CASRLEGENSPLHF TGTGCCAGCAGGTTAGAAGGAGAGAATTCACCCCTCCACTTT
. TRBJ1-1 many TRBV2 CASSVLANTEAFF TGTGCCAGCAGTGTGTTAGCCAACACTGAAGCTTTCTTT
. TRBJ1-5 . TRBV20-1 CSASQEGQPQHF TGCAGTGCTAGCCAAGAGGGTCAGCCCCAGCATTTT
. TRBJ2-5 . TRBV6-6 CASSLSYRGETQYF TGTGCCAGCAGTCTAAGCTACCGGGGGGAGACCCAGTACTTC
. TRBJ1-5 . TRBV10-3 CAIKEGTSNQPQHF TGTGCCATCAAGGAGGGGACTAGCAATCAGCCCCAGCATTTT
. TRBJ1-6 . TRBV2 CTTRDPGSPLHF TGTACCACCCGGGACCCCGGTTCACCCCTCCACTTT
. TRBJ2-6 few TRBV7-8 CASSLRPARGSGANVLTF TGTGCCAGCAGCCTACGGCCGGCAAGGGGCTCTGGGGCCAACGTCCTGACTTTC
TRBD1 TRBJ2-7 few TRBV7-3 CASSPGTGGLGRHEQYF TGTGCCAGCAGCCCAGGGACAGGGGGCCTTGGTCGCCACGAGCAGTACTTC